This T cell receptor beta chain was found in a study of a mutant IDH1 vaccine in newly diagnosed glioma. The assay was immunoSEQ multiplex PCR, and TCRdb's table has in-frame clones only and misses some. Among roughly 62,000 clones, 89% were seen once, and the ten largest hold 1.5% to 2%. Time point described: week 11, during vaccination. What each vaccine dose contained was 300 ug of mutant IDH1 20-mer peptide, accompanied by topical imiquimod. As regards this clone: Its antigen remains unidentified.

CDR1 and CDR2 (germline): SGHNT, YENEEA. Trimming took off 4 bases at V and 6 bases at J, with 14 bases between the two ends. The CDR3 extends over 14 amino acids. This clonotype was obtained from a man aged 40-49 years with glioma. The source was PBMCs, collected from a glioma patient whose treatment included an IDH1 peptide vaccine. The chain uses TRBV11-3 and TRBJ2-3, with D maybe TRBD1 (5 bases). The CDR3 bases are TGTGCCAGCAGCTCAGGACACCTAGGGGATACGCAGTATTTT. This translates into CASSSGHLGDTQYF.